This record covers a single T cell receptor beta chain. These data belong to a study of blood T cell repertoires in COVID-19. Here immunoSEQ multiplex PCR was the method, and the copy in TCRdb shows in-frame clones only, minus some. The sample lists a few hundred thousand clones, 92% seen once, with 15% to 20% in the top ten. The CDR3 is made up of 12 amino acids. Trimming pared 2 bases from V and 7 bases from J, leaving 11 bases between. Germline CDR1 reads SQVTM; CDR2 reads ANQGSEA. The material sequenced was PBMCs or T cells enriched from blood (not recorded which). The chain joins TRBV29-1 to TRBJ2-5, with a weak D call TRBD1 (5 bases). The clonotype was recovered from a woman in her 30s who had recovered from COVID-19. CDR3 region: CSVEKGPTTQYF. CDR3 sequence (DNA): TGCAGCGTTGAAAAGGGGCCAACGACCCAGTACTTC.